This section outlines one T cell receptor beta chain sequence together with its context. The target antigen is unknown. The entry originates in a study of cytomegalovirus exposure and HLA in healthy donors. Study context: An early data release held some 85 million unique TCRs from HLA-typed donors. Overall study findings and caveats: A link between a missense DCLRE1C variant and TCR beta V- and J-gene trimming emerged from a later analysis.

The V end was cut by 8 bases, the J end by 2 bases, with 15 bases between. There are 14 residues in the CDR3. Germline CDR1 reads MNHNS; CDR2 reads SASEGT. The primer mix had 60 Vbeta and 13 Jbeta primers. This table comes from immunoSEQ multiplex PCR, and its TCRdb copy is limited to in-frame clones, with some not included. The listing contains 200,000 or so clones. The chain combines TRBV6-1 with TRBJ2-5; D possibly corresponds to TRBD1 (6 bases). The receptor was derived from a girl under 10 years old in good health and CMV-seropositive. Sequences were obtained from PBMCs. Here the CDR3 reads CASASGQIQETQYF. The CDR3 region has the DNA TGTGCCAGCGCAAGTGGACAGATACAAGAGACCCAGTACTTC.